This T cell receptor (beta chain) was retrieved from a study of shared clonotypes between healthy human individuals. Assay runs were performed at deep level. Method: immunoSEQ multiplex PCR; TCRdb's copy keeps in-frame clones and lacks some. The repertoire holds roughly 810,000 clones, with about 97% as singletons. Comment on this clone: What it binds is unknown.

Naivety among CD8 cells was defined by CD45RO negativity and positive CCR7 selection, thereby excluding terminally differentiated effector memory CD45RA+ cells. Donors were healthy HIV-negative adults without recently reported acute infections or vaccinations. Study-level results: Collection of samples was limited to blood; tissue repertoires likely differ.

V lost 4 bases, J lost 0 bases, and 11 bases lay in between. Germline V gives CDR1 LGHNA, CDR2 YSLEER. This CDR3 is 15 amino acids long. This sequence originates from a man between 25 and 39 years old in good health. Specimen: naive CD8+ T cells sorted from blood. The chain combines TRBV4-3 with TRBJ2-3; no clear D gene. The CDR3, as DNA: TGCGCCAGCAGCCTTGGAATAGCCAGCACAGATACGCAGTATTTT. As protein: CASSLGIASTDTQYF.